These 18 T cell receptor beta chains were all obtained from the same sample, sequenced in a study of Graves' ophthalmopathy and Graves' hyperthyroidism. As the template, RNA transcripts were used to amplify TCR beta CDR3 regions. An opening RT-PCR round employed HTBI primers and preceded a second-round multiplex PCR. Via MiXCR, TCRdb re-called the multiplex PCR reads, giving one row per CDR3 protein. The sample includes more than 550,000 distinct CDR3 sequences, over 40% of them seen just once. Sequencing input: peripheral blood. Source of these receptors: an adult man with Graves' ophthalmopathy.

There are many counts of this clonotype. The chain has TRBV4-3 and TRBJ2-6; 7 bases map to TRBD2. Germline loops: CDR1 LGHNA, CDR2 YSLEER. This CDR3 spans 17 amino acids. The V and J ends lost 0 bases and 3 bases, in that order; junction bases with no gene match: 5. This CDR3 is CASSQDTSGDGANVLTF. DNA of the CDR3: TGCGCCAGCAGCCAAGATACGAGCGGGGATGGGGCCAACGTCCTGACTTTC.

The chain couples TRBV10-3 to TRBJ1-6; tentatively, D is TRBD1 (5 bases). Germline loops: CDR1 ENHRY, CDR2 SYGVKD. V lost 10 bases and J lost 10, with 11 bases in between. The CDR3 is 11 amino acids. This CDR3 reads CASREGSPLHF. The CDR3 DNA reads TGTGCCAGCAGGGAAGGATCACCCCTCCACTTT.

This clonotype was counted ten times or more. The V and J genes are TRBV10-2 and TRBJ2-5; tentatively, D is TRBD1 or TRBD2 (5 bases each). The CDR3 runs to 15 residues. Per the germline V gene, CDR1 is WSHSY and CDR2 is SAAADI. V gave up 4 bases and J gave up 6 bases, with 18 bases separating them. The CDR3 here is CASSVVGDAVKTQYF. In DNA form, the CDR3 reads TGCGCCAGCAGTGTGGTAGGGGACGCAGTAAAGACCCAGTACTTC.

CDR3 in DNA: TGTGCCAGCAGTGAATCCGTGGCTAACTATGGCTACACCTTC. Its protein is CASSESVANYGYTF. The rearrangement links TRBV25-1 to TRBJ1-2; D is unclear. Germline assignment: CDR1 MGHDK and CDR2 SYGVNS. Deletions cut 1 base from V and 0 bases from J, with 6 bases between. The CDR3 runs to 14 residues.

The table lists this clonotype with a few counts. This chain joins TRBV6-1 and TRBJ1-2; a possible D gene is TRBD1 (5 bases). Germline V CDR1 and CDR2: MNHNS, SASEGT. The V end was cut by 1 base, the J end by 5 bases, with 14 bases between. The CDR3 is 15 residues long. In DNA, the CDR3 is TGTGCCAGCAGTGAAGGGGCAGGGACGGGATATGGCTACACCTTC. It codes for CASSEGAGTGYGYTF.

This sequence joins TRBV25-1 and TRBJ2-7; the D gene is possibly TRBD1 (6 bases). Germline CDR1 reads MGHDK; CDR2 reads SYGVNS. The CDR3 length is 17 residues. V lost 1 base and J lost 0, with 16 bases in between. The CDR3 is CASSEWGGRGSSYEQYF. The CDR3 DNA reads TGTGCCAGCAGTGAATGGGGCGGCAGGGGAAGCTCCTACGAGCAGTACTTC.

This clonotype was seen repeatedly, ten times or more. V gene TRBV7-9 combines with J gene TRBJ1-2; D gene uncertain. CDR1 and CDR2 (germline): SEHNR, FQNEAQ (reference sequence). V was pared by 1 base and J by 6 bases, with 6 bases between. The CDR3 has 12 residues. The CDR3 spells CASSLGEDGYTF. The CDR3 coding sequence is TGTGCCAGCAGCTTAGGCGAGGATGGCTACACCTTC.

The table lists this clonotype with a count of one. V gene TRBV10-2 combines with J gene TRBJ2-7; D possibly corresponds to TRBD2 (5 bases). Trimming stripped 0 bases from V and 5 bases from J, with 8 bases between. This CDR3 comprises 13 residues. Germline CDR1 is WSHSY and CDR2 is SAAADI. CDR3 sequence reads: CASSESRRNEQYF. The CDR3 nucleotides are TGCGCCAGCAGTGAGTCCCGGAGGAACGAGCAGTACTTC.

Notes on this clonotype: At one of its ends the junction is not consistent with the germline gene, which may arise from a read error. The CDR3 sequence is CASSLMGEKLFF. In DNA form, the CDR3 reads TGTGCCAGCAGCTTAATGGGTGAAAAACTATTTTTT. This chain uses TRBV7-9 with TRBJ1-4; D is undetermined. Germline-derived CDR1 and CDR2 are SEHNR and FQNEAQ (reference sequence). This CDR3 contains 12 residues.

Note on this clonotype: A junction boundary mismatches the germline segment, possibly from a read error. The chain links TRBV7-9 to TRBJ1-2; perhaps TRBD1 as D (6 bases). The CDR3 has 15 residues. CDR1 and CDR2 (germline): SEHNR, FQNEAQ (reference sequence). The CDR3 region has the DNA TGTGCCAACAGCTACCTCACAGGGCCCGACTATGGCTACACCTTC. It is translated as CANSYLTGPDYGYTF.

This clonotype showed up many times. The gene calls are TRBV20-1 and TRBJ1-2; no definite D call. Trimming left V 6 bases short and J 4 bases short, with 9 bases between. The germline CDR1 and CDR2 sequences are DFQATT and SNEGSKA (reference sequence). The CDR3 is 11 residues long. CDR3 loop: CSAPGIYGYTF. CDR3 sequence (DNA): TGCAGTGCGCCTGGGATCTATGGCTACACCTTC.

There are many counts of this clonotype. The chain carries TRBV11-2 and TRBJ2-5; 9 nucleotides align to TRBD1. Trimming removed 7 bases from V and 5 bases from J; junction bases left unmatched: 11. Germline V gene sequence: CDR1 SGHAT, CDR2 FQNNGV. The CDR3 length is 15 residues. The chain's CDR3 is CASTPPTGGRETQYF. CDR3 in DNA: TGTGCCAGCACCCCCCCCACAGGGGGCCGGGAGACCCAGTACTTC.

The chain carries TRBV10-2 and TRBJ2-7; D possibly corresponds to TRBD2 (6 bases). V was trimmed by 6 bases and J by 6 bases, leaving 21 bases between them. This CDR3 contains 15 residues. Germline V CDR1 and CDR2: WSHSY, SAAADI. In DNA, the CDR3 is TGCGCCAGCAGCAGGCCCTTACTCCGGGGGAGCGAGCAGTACTTC. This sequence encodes CASSRPLLRGSEQYF.

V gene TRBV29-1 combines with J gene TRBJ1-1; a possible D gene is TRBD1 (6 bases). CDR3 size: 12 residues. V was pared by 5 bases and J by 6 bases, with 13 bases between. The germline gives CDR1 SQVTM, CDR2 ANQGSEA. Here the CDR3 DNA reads TGCAGCGTTTGGACAGAGGGGGCTGAAGCTTTCTTT. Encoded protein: CSVWTEGAEAFF. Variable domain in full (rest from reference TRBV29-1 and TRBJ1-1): SAVISQKPSRDICQRGTSLTIQCQVDSQVTMMFWYRQQPGQSLTLIATANQGSEATYESGFVIDKFPISRPNLTFSTLTVSNMSPEDSSIYLCSVWTEGAEAFFGQGTRLTVV.

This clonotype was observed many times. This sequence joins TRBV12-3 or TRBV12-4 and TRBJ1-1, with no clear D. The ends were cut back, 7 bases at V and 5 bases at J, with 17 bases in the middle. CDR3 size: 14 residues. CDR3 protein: CASKQALTVTEAFF. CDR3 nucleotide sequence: TGTGCCAGCAAGCAGGCTCTAACGGTGACTGAAGCTTTCTTT.

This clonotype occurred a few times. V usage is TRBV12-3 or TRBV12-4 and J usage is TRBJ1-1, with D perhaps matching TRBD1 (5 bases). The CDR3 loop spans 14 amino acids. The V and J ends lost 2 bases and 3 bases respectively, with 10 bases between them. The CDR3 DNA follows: TGTGCCAGCAGTTTACAGAGGGGCCACACTGAAGCTTTCTTT. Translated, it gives CASSLQRGHTEAFF.

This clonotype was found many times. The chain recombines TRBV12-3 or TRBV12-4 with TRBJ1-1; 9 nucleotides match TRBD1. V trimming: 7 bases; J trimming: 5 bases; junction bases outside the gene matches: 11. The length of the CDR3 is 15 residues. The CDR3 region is CASNNPGTGSTEAFF. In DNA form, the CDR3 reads TGTGCCAGCAACAATCCGGGGACAGGGAGTACTGAAGCTTTCTTT.

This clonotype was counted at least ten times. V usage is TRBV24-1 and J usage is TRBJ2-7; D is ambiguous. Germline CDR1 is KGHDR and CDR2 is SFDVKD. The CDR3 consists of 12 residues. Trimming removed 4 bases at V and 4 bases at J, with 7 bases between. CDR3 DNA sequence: TGTGCCACCAGTGAATTTGGTTACGAGCAGTACTTC. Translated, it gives CATSEFGYEQYF.